This is a list of T cell receptor beta chains from one sample in a study of shared T cell receptors in the human thymus. The data were produced by immunoSEQ multiplex PCR, yet TCRdb's version contains in-frame clones alone and is incomplete. The sample has roughly 710,000 clones, approximately 85% seen once. The data also belong to a second study, concerning human thymus T cells.

Specimen: thymocytes. All receptors come from a girl under three years old with a congenital heart defect. The conserved cysteine and the conserved F or W are not part of the CDR3 here. Clone sizes are given selectively: once, few, many, or a class where the clone is expanded.

V gene: TRBV6-5; J gene: TRBJ2-7; clone size: .; CDR3 protein: ASSPWGPYEQY
V gene: TRBV4-3; J gene: TRBJ1-5; clone size: .; CDR3 protein: ASSTDTGNQPQH
V gene: TRBV5-1; J gene: TRBJ1-2; clone size: .; CDR3 protein: ASSPGLQDGYT
V gene: TRBV18; J gene: TRBJ1-1; clone size: .; CDR3 protein: ASSRTDREEDTEAF
V gene: TRBV25-1; J gene: TRBJ2-3; clone size: .; CDR3 protein: ATTGGGKGTDTQY
V gene: TRBV2; J gene: TRBJ2-2; clone size: .; CDR3 protein: ASSPRASGGKRGTGELF
V gene: TRBV14; J gene: TRBJ1-2; clone size: few; CDR3 protein: ASSQVGVLWGYT
V gene: TRBV5-1; J gene: TRBJ1-1; clone size: .; CDR3 protein: ASSLSQTKTGENTEAF
V gene: TRBV28; J gene: TRBJ1-5; clone size: .; CDR3 protein: ASSLQPQGGNQPQH
V gene: TRBV28; J gene: TRBJ2-7; clone size: .; CDR3 protein: ASSLHRGEQY
V gene: TRBV5-1; J gene: TRBJ1-2; clone size: once; CDR3 protein: ASSLVPPEDRGRRNYGYT
V gene: TRBV6-1; J gene: TRBJ1-2; clone size: .; CDR3 protein: ASSSDGGGGYT
V gene: TRBV4-1; J gene: TRBJ2-1; clone size: .; CDR3 protein: ASSQGLAESYNEQF
V gene: TRBV7-6; J gene: TRBJ1-5; clone size: .; CDR3 protein: AWPGDSYQPQH
V gene: TRBV27; J gene: TRBJ1-6; clone size: once; CDR3 protein: ASSTNPGQGTRAPRGSYNSPLH
V gene: TRBV6-1; J gene: TRBJ2-5; clone size: .; CDR3 protein: ASSGQGLAVKETQY
V gene: TRBV5-5; J gene: TRBJ1-2; clone size: .; CDR3 protein: ASSHREGGYT
V gene: TRBV13; J gene: TRBJ2-1; clone size: .; CDR3 protein: ASSSGGREDEQF
V gene: TRBV30; J gene: TRBJ1-6; clone size: .; CDR3 protein: AGGRVDNSPLH
V gene: TRBV5-4; J gene: TRBJ1-6; clone size: .; CDR3 protein: ASSFLSTGELSSYNSPLH
V gene: TRBV2; J gene: TRBJ1-4; clone size: .; CDR3 protein: ASSTPDRVGEKLF
V gene: TRBV4-2; J gene: TRBJ2-2; clone size: .; CDR3 protein: ASSQLTSGAHTGELF
V gene: TRBV15; J gene: TRBJ1-4; clone size: .; CDR3 protein: ATSRDLARGRGHGSGNEKLF
V gene: TRBV27; J gene: TRBJ1-1; clone size: .; CDR3 protein: ASTPRRGEQTEAF
V gene: TRBV5-1; J gene: TRBJ2-3; clone size: .; CDR3 protein: ASSLAQDRGSNTQY
V gene: TRBV5-8; J gene: TRBJ2-5; clone size: .; CDR3 protein: ASSSKHGQQETQY
V gene: TRBV9; J gene: TRBJ1-2; clone size: .; CDR3 protein: ASSGTQGHYGYT
V gene: TRBV6-1; J gene: TRBJ1-5; clone size: .; CDR3 protein: ASSPQH
V gene: TRBV4-3; J gene: TRBJ2-1; clone size: .; CDR3 protein: ASSHSGHPVSYNEQF
V gene: TRBV27; J gene: TRBJ2-7; clone size: .; CDR3 protein: ASRESYVYEQY
V gene: TRBV10-3; J gene: TRBJ1-1; clone size: once; CDR3 protein: AISARTANTEAF
V gene: TRBV14; J gene: TRBJ1-1; clone size: .; CDR3 protein: ASSQEGEQGNTEAF
V gene: TRBV7-8; J gene: TRBJ2-1; clone size: few; CDR3 protein: ASSLGAGGPREQF
V gene: TRBV5-1; J gene: TRBJ2-2; clone size: .; CDR3 protein: ASSVTSGGAYPTGELF
V gene: TRBV19; J gene: TRBJ1-1; clone size: once; CDR3 protein: ASSIDRASRRIRQGRLEAF
V gene: TRBV5-6; J gene: TRBJ2-7; clone size: .; CDR3 protein: ASSLKGPSCEQY
V gene: TRBV2; J gene: TRBJ1-1; clone size: .; CDR3 protein: ASSEEGAGIERRSLMNTEAF
V gene: TRBV6-5; J gene: TRBJ1-2; clone size: once; CDR3 protein: ASSYPGGGGYT
V gene: TRBV5-4; J gene: TRBJ2-7; clone size: .; CDR3 protein: ASSLAAGGGYEQY
V gene: TRBV5-1; J gene: TRBJ2-5; clone size: .; CDR3 protein: ASSPREEIQY
V gene: TRBV5-4; J gene: TRBJ2-2; clone size: .; CDR3 protein: ASSSGAGGNTGELF
V gene: TRBV14; J gene: TRBJ1-1; clone size: .; CDR3 protein: ASSQDRGWDEAF
V gene: TRBV6-1; J gene: TRBJ1-5; clone size: few; CDR3 protein: ASSLIDQPQH
V gene: TRBV5-4; J gene: TRBJ2-5; clone size: .; CDR3 protein: ASSPPGQGTRETQY
V gene: TRBV18; J gene: TRBJ1-6; clone size: .; CDR3 protein: ASSKMSRNSPLH
V gene: TRBV7-2; J gene: TRBJ2-3; clone size: .; CDR3 protein: ASSLYPPGGPDTQY
V gene: TRBV5-6; J gene: TRBJ1-1; clone size: .; CDR3 protein: ASSRLRYNMNTEAF
V gene: TRBV6-5; J gene: TRBJ1-6; clone size: .; CDR3 protein: ASSYRGLSESPLH
V gene: TRBV9; J gene: TRBJ2-1; clone size: once; CDR3 protein: ASSVAAGPSGGQF
V gene: TRBV5-6; J gene: TRBJ1-2; clone size: .; CDR3 protein: ASSGALANLGGYT
V gene: TRBV19; J gene: TRBJ2-3; clone size: .; CDR3 protein: ASSTTGTGYPDTQY
V gene: TRBV18; J gene: TRBJ1-5; clone size: .; CDR3 protein: ASSRPGQGSQPQH
V gene: TRBV5-6; J gene: TRBJ1-6; clone size: .; CDR3 protein: ASSQPRLSSYNSPLH